The 5 T cell receptor beta chains listed next were all sequenced from one sample in a study of cytomegalovirus exposure and HLA in healthy donors. This PCR relied on a set of 60 Vbeta primers and 13 Jbeta primers. Here immunoSEQ multiplex PCR was the method, and the copy in TCRdb shows in-frame clones only, minus some. In the table there are around 140,000 clones, around 78% of which are singletons. The specimen sequenced was PBMCs. The receptors derive from a woman under 30 in good health and CMV-seropositive.

Remarks on this clone: The same CDR3 can be traced to other DNA sequences in this sample. The rearrangement links TRBV19 to TRBJ1-1; the D gene is possibly TRBD1 (5 bases). The V and J ends lost 0 bases and 1 base respectively, with 6 bases between them. The length of the CDR3 is 14 residues. In germline, CDR1 is LNHDA, CDR2 SQIVND (reference sequence). The CDR3 DNA reads as TGTGCCAGTAGTATAGAGGGGCGGAACACTGAAGCTTTCTTT. Translation gives CASSIEGRNTEAFF.

Only one count was recorded for this clone. The chain combines TRBV5-8 with TRBJ2-5, with 10 bases identical to TRBD1. The CDR3 runs to 15 residues. Looked up from germline, CDR1 is SGHTS and CDR2 is YDEGEE. The trim removed 0 bases at V and 5 bases at J, leaving 4 bases unmatched. The CDR3 DNA reads TGTGCCAGCAGCTTGGCCGGGACAGGGGTGGAGACCCAGTACTTC. Its protein product is CASSLAGTGVETQYF.

This clone was detected only once. This rearrangement joins TRBV29-1 to TRBJ2-5, with 9 bases that match TRBD1. Trimming took 7 bases from V and 5 from J; bases not matched to a gene: 8. CDR1 and CDR2 from the germline V gene are SQVTM and ANQGSEA. The CDR3 extends over 13 amino acids. The CDR3 nucleotides are TGCAGCGCCACACAGGGGGCGCTTGAGACCCAGTACTTC. It translates to CSATQGALETQYF.

The chain is built from TRBV7-8 and TRBJ1-3, with TRBD1 matching 8 bases. Losses at the gene ends were 2 bases for V and 0 bases for J; bases not matched to a gene: 15. The CDR3 runs 20 residues. CDR1 SGHVS and CDR2 FQNEAQ come from the germline V gene. For the CDR3, the DNA is TGTGCCAGCAGCTTAACCCCGGGACAGGCGACAGGACTCTCTGGAAACACCATATATTTT. Protein sequence: CASSLTPGQATGLSGNTIYF.

The rearrangement joins TRBV2 to TRBJ1-2; 8 nucleotides line up with TRBD1. The CDR3 spans 15 residues. After removal of 10 bases from V and 7 bases from J, the junction contained 17 bases not matched to a gene. Germline CDR1 reads SNHLY; CDR2 reads FYNNEI. The CDR3 nucleotides read TGTGCCAACCTCGGACAGGGTGATTTTGGCTTTGGCTACACCTTC. It encodes CANLGQGDFGFGYTF.